What follows describes a single T cell receptor (beta chain). MiXCR was run by TCRdb on the 5' RACE reads, yielding one entry per CDR3 protein. The sample lists about 470,000 distinct CDR3 sequences, 20% to 25% occurring once. CDR1 and CDR2 (germline): SGHRS, YFSETQ. The length of the CDR3 is 13 residues. With 2 bases removed from V and 7 bases from J, the gap between germline ends came to 7 bases. This sample was taken from a study of identical twins. These data were also filed under a second study, of T cells expressing NK-cell markers.

This sequence originates from a woman in her late teens or twenties in good health. This chain uses TRBV5-1 with TRBJ2-6; no reliable D call. The sample comprised CD4+ T cells sorted from blood. CDR3 in amino acids: CASSFREANVLTF. CDR3 bases: TGCGCCAGCAGCTTTAGGGAAGCCAACGTCCTGACTTTC.